This T cell receptor beta chain was found in a study of cytomegalovirus exposure and HLA in healthy donors. Each donor was healthy, and each was a bone marrow donor. Concerning this clone: Its antigen remains unidentified.

A multiplex PCR was run with 60 Vbeta primers and 13 Jbeta primers. Using immunoSEQ multiplex PCR, the repertoire was profiled, and TCRdb retains in-frame clones only, with some absent. This table lists tens of thousands of clones. Whole-study findings and limits: No immune exposure information besides CMV serostatus was available.

This receptor was identified in a female donor in good health and CMV-seropositive. The sequencing sample was made of PBMCs.

CDR3 sequence (DNA): TGTGCCAGCTCGCTAGACAGGGGCGCCAAAAACATTCAGTACTTC. This sequence encodes CASSLDRGAKNIQYF. The V call is TRBV18, the J call TRBJ2-4; 8 bases line up with TRBD1. CDR3 length equals 15 residues. Germline V gene data show CDR1 as KGHSH and CDR2 as LQKENI. The ends lost 6 bases at V and 1 base at J; junction bases unmatched: 5.